These 20 T cell receptor beta chains originate from one sample sequenced in a study of T cells expressing NK-cell markers. TCRdb re-called the 5' RACE reads and catalogs CDR3 proteins one per entry, DNA excluded. This sample contains some 410,000 distinct CDR3 sequences. Material: blood T cells: a sorted CD56 or NKG2C T cell subset, CD4+ or CD8+ T cells, or bulk PBMC T cells (not recorded which). Receptor source: a woman between 18 and 69 years old in good health.

This rearrangement joins TRBV20-1 to TRBJ2-3; the TCRdb D gene call, TRBD1, has no DNA to confirm it. This CDR3 has 11 amino acids. Germline loops: CDR1 DFQATT, CDR2 SNEGSKA (reference sequence). The CDR3 loop reads CSARDKGGQYF.

The genes are TRBV11-3 and TRBJ2-3. The CDR3 contains 13 residues. CDR1 SGHNT and CDR2 YENEEA come from the germline V gene. The CDR3 protein is CASSSANTDTQYF.

The rearrangement links TRBV7-2 to TRBJ2-1; TCRdb lists TRBD1, though no DNA is available to test this call. The CDR3 totals 15 residues. Germline-derived CDR1 and CDR2 are SGHTA and FQGNSA. The CDR3 reads CASSPGLSSYNEQFF. Based on the CDR3 plus reference TRBV7-2 and TRBJ2-1, the full variable domain is GAGVSQSPSNKVTEKGKDVELRCDPISGHTALYWYRQSLGQGLEFLIYFQGNSAPDKSGLPSDRFSAERTGGSVSTLTIQRTQQEDSAVYLCASSPGLSSYNEQFFGPGTRLTVL.

The chain links TRBV7-9 to TRBJ1-1; checking the TCRdb D call of TRBD1 is not possible without DNA. The CDR3 is made up of 16 amino acids. The germline V gene encodes CDR1 SEHNR and CDR2 FQNEAQ (reference sequence). This CDR3 is CASSPREAGGVTEAFF.

The chain uses TRBV20-1 and TRBJ2-1; TCRdb proposes TRBD1, but this gene call is untestable without DNA. The V gene's germline CDR1 is DFQATT and CDR2 SNEGSKA (reference sequence). The CDR3 runs 18 residues. This CDR3 reads CSARELSYGGGSYNEQFF.

The J gene is TRBJ2-2, the V gene TRBV4-3; TCRdb designates TRBD2, a call that cannot be tested without DNA. Per germline, CDR1 LGHNA and CDR2 YSLEER. The CDR3 loop spans 18 amino acids. The CDR3 loop reads CASTFVYEREHGAGELFF.

J is TRBJ2-1 and V is TRBV18; TCRdb's D call of TRBD1 is untestable without DNA. This CDR3 spans 14 amino acids. Germline V gene sequence: CDR1 KGHSH, CDR2 LQKENI. CDR3 sequence: CASSPGRVTSEQFF.

The gene calls are TRBV7-3 and TRBJ2-1; TCRdb indicates TRBD2, and absent DNA this call remains unverified. The CDR3 contains 15 residues. The germline gives CDR1 SGHTA, CDR2 FQGTGA. CDR3 sequence reads: CASSNSGGPYNEQFF.

This chain links TRBV6-1 with TRBJ2-1; TCRdb designates TRBD1, a call that cannot be tested without DNA. This CDR3 has 15 residues. Germline-derived CDR1 and CDR2 are MNHNS and SASEGT. The CDR3 here is CASSEARTGHNEQFF.

Here the CDR3 reads CASHATERTGHGYTF. The chain combines TRBV28 with TRBJ1-2; the TCRdb D gene call, TRBD1, has no DNA to confirm it. Germline CDR1 is MDHEN and CDR2 is SYDVKM. The length of the CDR3 is 15 residues.

This sequence joins TRBV9 and TRBJ2-1; lacking DNA, the TRBD1 call made by TCRdb goes unchecked. This CDR3 is built from 15 residues. CDR1 is SGDLS, CDR2 YYNGEE, per germline. The CDR3 sequence: CASSPPGRGYNEQFF.

This chain links TRBV18 with TRBJ2-5. The CDR3 length is 14 residues. Germline V gene sequence: CDR1 KGHSH, CDR2 LQKENI. CDR3 protein: CASSPPDGLETQYF.

The gene calls are TRBV6-2 or TRBV6-3 and TRBJ2-1; checking the TCRdb D call of TRBD2 is not possible without DNA. Germline CDR1 is MNHEY and CDR2 is SVGEGT. This CDR3 is 18 amino acids long. The CDR3 loop reads CATHPGPSGGALYNEQFF.

The chain couples TRBV11-1 to TRBJ1-5. The CDR3 is 20 residues long. CDR1 is SGHAT, CDR2 FQDESV, per germline (reference sequence). The CDR3: CASSLVFVFFGTAKRKPQHF.

The rearrangement joins TRBV12-3 or TRBV12-4 to TRBJ2-1; TCRdb's assignment of TRBD2 cannot be checked, as there is no DNA. The CDR3 spans 16 residues. The CDR3 loop reads CASSPPTSGAYNEQFF.

This chain links TRBV4-1 with TRBJ2-1; TCRdb proposes TRBD1, but this gene call is untestable without DNA. The CDR3 is 17 residues long. Looked up from germline, CDR1 is MGHRA and CDR2 is YSYEKL. CDR3 residues: CASSHLPGQGRNNEQFF.

The CDR3 is CASPDSGLSSYNEQFF. V is TRBV5-1 and J is TRBJ2-1; TCRdb proposes TRBD2, but this gene call is untestable without DNA. The V gene's germline CDR1 is SGHRS and CDR2 YFSETQ. This CDR3 region has 16 residues.

The rearrangement links TRBV9 to TRBJ2-3; TCRdb lists TRBD2, though no DNA is available to test this call. The CDR3 totals 17 residues. Germline CDR1 is SGDLS and CDR2 is YYNGEE. CDR3 protein: CASSDWTLAGGPDTQYF.

The chain is built from TRBV10-3 and TRBJ2-7; as DNA is missing, the TRBD1 call by TCRdb cannot be tested. Germline assignment: CDR1 ENHRY and CDR2 SYGVKD. The CDR3 has 13 amino acids. CDR3 sequence: CAVGTGESYEQYF.

V is TRBV5-1 and J is TRBJ2-3. This CDR3 contains 14 residues. Per germline, CDR1 SGHRS and CDR2 YFSETQ. The CDR3 loop reads CASSFIPSTDTQYF.